A single sample is the source of the 5 T cell receptor beta chains below, sequenced in a study of blood T cell repertoires in COVID-19. The method was immunoSEQ multiplex PCR; TCRdb's version includes in-frame clones alone and lacks a portion of them. The repertoire holds tens of thousands of clones, with 90% as singletons. The sequencing input was peripheral blood. Receptor source: a middle-aged man with acute or convalescent COVID-19.

V is TRBV19 and J is TRBJ2-5; the D gene is possibly TRBD1 (6 bases). This CDR3 region has 14 residues. Germline CDR1 reads LNHDA; CDR2 reads SQIVND (reference sequence). V was cut by 5 bases and J by 5 bases, with 15 bases left in between. The CDR3 region is CASSDSTGVETQYF. DNA of the CDR3: TGTGCCAGTAGTGATTCGACAGGTGTGGAGACCCAGTACTTC.

This chain joins TRBV24-1 and TRBJ2-3, with D perhaps TRBD2 (6 bases). V gave up 6 bases and J gave up 0 bases, with 12 bases separating them. Germline CDR1 KGHDR, CDR2 SFDVKD. The CDR3 sequence is 15 residues long. This chain's CDR3 is CATSLEGVSTDTQYF. Here the CDR3 DNA reads TGTGCCACCAGTTTGGAGGGAGTCAGCACAGATACGCAGTATTTT.

This chain uses TRBV6-5 with TRBJ2-1; the match to TRBD2 covers 8 bases. This CDR3 region has 14 residues. Per germline, CDR1 MNHEY and CDR2 SVGAGI. Germline trimming cut 0 bases from V and 13 bases from J; bases unmatched to any gene: 8. CDR3 in DNA: TGTGCCAGCAGTTACTCCGCGAGCGGGAGTCCCCAGTTCTTC. It encodes CASSYSASGSPQFF.

V and J are TRBV7-6 and TRBJ1-1; a weak D match, TRBD1 (5 bases). The CDR3 contains 15 residues. Germline V gene data show CDR1 as SGHVS and CDR2 as FNYEAQ. V gave up 2 bases and J gave up 0 bases, with 10 bases separating them. CDR3 sequence reads: CASSLSGGMNTEAFF. CDR3 coding DNA: TGTGCCAGCAGCTTATCGGGGGGAATGAACACTGAAGCTTTCTTT.

CDR3 sequence (DNA): TGTGCCAGCAGCGGACAAGGACTAGCCGTACCTGAGCAGTTCTTC. Translation gives CASSGQGLAVPEQFF. The chain employs TRBV11-3 and TRBJ2-1, with 8 bases lining up with TRBD2. V trimming: 5 bases; J trimming: 9 bases; junction bases outside the gene matches: 12. The CDR3 extends over 15 amino acids. Germline loops: CDR1 SGHNT, CDR2 YENEEA.